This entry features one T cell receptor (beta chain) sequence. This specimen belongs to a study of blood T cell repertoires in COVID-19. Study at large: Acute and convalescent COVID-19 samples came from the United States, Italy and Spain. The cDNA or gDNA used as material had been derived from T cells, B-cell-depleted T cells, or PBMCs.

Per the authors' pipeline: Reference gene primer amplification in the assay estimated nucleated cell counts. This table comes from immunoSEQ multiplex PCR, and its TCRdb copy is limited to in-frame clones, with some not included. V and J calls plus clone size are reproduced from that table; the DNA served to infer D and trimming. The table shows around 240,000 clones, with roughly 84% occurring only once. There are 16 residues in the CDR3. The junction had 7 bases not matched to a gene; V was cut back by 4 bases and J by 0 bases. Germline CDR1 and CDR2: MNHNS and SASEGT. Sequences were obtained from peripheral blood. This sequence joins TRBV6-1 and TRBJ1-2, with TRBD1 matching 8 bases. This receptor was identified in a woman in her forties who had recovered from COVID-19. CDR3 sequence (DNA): TGTGCCAGCAGTGCAATGAGGACAGGGCCTAACTATGGCTACACCTTC. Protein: CASSAMRTGPNYGYTF.